The clone carrying this T cell receptor beta chain has ten or more counts. The target antigen is unknown. The definition of stable Graves' hyperthyroidism was no ophthalmopathy progression within 18 months. PBMCs stemmed from 10 ml fresh peripheral blood. The data are from a study of T cells in Graves' hyperthyroidism and ophthalmopathy. In the study overall: Sampling of peripheral blood happened at initial diagnosis, prior to any treatment. Study-level findings and limits: The majority of expanded thyroid clonotypes above 0.001 also appeared in blood.

This CDR3 spans 15 amino acids. Trimming left V 3 bases short and J 0 bases short, with 11 bases between. Germline CDR1 reads MDHEN; CDR2 reads SYDVKM. RNA transcripts served as the template for amplifying TCR beta CDR3 regions. TCR CDR3 regions were first amplified by RT-PCR with HTBI primers. One entry per CDR3 protein results from TCRdb running MiXCR on the multiplex PCR reads. The table lists more than 500,000 distinct CDR3 sequences, approximately 14% of them singletons. This chain joins TRBV28 and TRBJ1-1; tentatively, D is TRBD1 (5 bases). The TCR sequence derives from a woman aged 40 to 49 with Graves' hyperthyroidism. The sequenced sample was blood. CDR3 sequence reads: CASSLAGWVNTEAFF. CDR3 in DNA: TGTGCCAGCAGTTTGGCAGGGTGGGTGAACACTGAAGCTTTCTTT.